The present T cell receptor beta chain was sequenced within a study of blood T cell repertoires in COVID-19. At the level of the study: Sample material is recorded as cDNA or gDNA derived from T cells, B-cell-depleted T cells, or PBMCs.

The CDR3 loop spans 15 amino acids. V lost 0 bases, J lost 1 base, and 9 bases lay in between. Germline loops: CDR1 MNHEY, CDR2 SVGAGI. The data were produced by immunoSEQ multiplex PCR, yet TCRdb's version contains in-frame clones alone and is incomplete. Here the sample spans 100,000 or so clones, approximately 88% being singletons. The material sequenced was peripheral blood. This rearrangement joins TRBV6-5 to TRBJ1-1; D is undetermined. The source of this sequence is a man aged 60-69 years with acute or convalescent COVID-19. The CDR3 nucleotides are TGTGCCAGCAGTTACTCAATTACGGGGAACACTGAAGCTTTCTTT. It is translated as CASSYSITGNTEAFF.